This TCR beta chain was documented in a study of cytomegalovirus exposure and HLA in healthy donors. On the study more broadly: In an earlier analysis, almost 120 million unique TCR beta sequences were found from 150 million to 200 million T cells.

Study results and caveats: Later analysis placed DRB1 highest and HLA-C lowest in TCR association rates, which differed by HLA locus. Productive status was seen about 90% or about 30% of the time for most TCR beta V segments in an earlier analysis. The authors later linked a missense DCLRE1C variant to TCR beta V- and J-gene trimming.

The study ran its PCR with 60 Vbeta and 13 Jbeta primers. The repertoire was sequenced with immunoSEQ multiplex PCR; TCRdb's copy has only in-frame clones and lacks some. The sample consists of 90,000 to 100,000 clones, approximately 80% of them appearing once. Points on this clone: Antigen: not known.

After removal of 4 bases from V and 3 bases from J, the junction contained 6 bases not matched to a gene. The CDR3 is made up of 16 amino acids. CDR1 is MDHEN, CDR2 SYDVKM, per germline. This chain connects TRBV28 to TRBJ2-7; 13 bases line up with TRBD2. This clonotype was obtained from a female donor in good health and CMV-seronegative. The sequencing input was PBMCs. The CDR3 is CASSSVGTSGNYEQYF. CDR3 DNA sequence: TGTGCCAGCAGTTCAGTAGGGACTAGCGGGAACTACGAGCAGTACTTC.